The source of this T cell receptor (beta chain) is a study of T-cell memory formation after mild COVID-19. Study background: TCR clustering was largely donor specific. Study-level results: Shrinking CD4+ clones resided mostly in CM and EM, and CD8+ ones in EMRA. In pre-infection memory, a portion of responding clones appeared, which suggested that cross-reactive memory joined.

This clonotype was seen repeatedly, ten times or more. No antigen is known for it. With constant-segment primers, 5'RACE yielded cDNA libraries of TCR alpha and TCR beta that carried sample barcodes and UMIs. TCRdb used MiXCR to reprocess the 5' RACE reads, holding one entry per CDR3 protein. In the table there are around 500,000 distinct CDR3 sequences, about 20% of which are singletons. V was trimmed by 2 bases and J by 1 base, leaving 11 bases between them. The germline V gene encodes CDR1 DFQATT and CDR2 SNEGSKA (reference sequence). The CDR3 contains 14 residues. V is TRBV20-1 and J is TRBJ1-1; tentative D call: TRBD1 (5 bases). Sequenced: PBMCs or a T cell subset sorted from them (not recorded which). The sequence came from an adult woman who had mild COVID-19 (a few samples of this study predate the infection). Cell type and time point are not known. As DNA, the CDR3 is TGCAGTGCTAGACGTCCGGGGACGAACACTGAAGCTTTCTTT. Encoded protein: CSARRPGTNTEAFF.